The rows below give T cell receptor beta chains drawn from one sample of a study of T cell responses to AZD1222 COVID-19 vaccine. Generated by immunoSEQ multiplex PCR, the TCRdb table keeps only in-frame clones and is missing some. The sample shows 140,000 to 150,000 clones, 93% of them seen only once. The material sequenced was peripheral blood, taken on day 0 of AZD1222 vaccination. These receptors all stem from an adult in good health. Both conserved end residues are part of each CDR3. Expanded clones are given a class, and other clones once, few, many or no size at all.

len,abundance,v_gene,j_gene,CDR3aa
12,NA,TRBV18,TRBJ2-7,CASSPEQGEQYF
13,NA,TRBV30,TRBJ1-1,CAWSVRGDTEAFF
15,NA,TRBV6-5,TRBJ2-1,CASTFSAGPNNEQFF
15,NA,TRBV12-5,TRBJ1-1,CASGSLSGGQGEAFF
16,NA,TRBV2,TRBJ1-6,CASSGQGATVNSPLHF
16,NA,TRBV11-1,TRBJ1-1,CASSLLSRGFNTEAFF
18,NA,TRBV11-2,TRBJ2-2,CASSLVPISGTMYGELFF
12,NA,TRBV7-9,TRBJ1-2,CASSLRSDGYTF
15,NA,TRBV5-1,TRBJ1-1,CASSLDPGQDTEAFF
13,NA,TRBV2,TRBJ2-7,CASNGPGGYEQYF
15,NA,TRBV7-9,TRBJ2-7,CASSPYGTGSYEQYF
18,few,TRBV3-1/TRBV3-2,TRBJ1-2,CASSQLEDPTQSNYGYTF
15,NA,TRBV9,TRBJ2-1,CASTPWGGASNEQFF
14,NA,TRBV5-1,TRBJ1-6,CASSAGTGASPLHF
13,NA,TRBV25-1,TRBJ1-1,CASSAGVLVEAFF
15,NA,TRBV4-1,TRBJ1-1,CASSQDYGTGWEAFF
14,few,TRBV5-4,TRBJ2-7,CASSPTGDPGEQYF
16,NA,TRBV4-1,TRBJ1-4,CASSQDPPTEYEKLFF
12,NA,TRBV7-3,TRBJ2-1,CASSRDRSSLFF
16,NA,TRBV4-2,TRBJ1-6,CASSSGLTGFNSPLHF
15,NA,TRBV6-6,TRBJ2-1,CASSSLAGGVIEQFF
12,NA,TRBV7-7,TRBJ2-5,CASSLNGETQYF
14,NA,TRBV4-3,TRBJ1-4,CASSQGMGYEKLFF
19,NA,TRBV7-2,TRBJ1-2,CASSLKAGLAAPTNYGYTF
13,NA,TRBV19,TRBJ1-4,CASSILGAPELFF
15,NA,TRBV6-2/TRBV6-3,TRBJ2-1,CASSYPSNPGNEQFF
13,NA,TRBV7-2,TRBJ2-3,CASSGLGADTQYF
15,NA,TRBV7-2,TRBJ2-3,CASTPTFSSTDTQYF
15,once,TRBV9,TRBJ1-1,CASSEQLSLNTEAFF
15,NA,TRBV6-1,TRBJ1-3,CASSEETANVNTIYF
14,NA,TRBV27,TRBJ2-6,CASSPPPGANVLTF
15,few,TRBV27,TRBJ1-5,CASAVLGGFDQPQHF
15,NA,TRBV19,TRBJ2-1,CASSTGTGRSNEQFF
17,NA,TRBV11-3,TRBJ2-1,CASSLGITPRSYNEQFF
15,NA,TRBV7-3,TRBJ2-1,CASTIGGPSYNEQFF
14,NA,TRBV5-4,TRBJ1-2,CASSPDLWSYGYTF
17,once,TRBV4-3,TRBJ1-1,CASSQDKTVVKNTEAFF
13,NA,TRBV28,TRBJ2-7,CASSSTPSYEQYF
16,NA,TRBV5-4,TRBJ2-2,CASSFSGGARTGELFF
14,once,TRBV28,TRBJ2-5,CASTSSGGPGPQYF
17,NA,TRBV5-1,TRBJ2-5,CASSLYTSGGFGETQYF
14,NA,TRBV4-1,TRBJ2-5,CASSQGWIGETQYF
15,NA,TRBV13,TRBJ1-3,CASSLHTSSGNTIYF
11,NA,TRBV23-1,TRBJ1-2,CASSQGLGYTF
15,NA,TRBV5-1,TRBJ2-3,CASSLEGRWPDTQYF
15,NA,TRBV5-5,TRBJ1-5,CASIEDLGGNQPQHF
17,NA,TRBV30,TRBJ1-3,CAFLIQDGRYSGNTIYF
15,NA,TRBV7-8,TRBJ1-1,CASSLRGSPNTEAFF
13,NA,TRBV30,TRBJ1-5,CAWSPYSNQPQHF
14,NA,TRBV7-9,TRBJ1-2,CASSLRQTEGDYTF
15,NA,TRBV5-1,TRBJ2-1,CASSYDLSSYNEQFF
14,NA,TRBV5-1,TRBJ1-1,CASSPGTVNTEAFF
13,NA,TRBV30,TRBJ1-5,CAYGGGRDQPQHF
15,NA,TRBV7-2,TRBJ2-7,CASSLMESGSYEQYF
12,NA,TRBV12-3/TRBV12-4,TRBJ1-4,CASSRQGRKLFF